The 6 T cell receptor beta chains presented below share a single source sample, sequenced in a study of human CD4 T cells and Enterobacteriaceae (dated by TCRdb to about 2020). Memory CD4+ T cells, defined as all CD4+ cells except CD45RA+CCR7+CD95- naive cells, were FACS-sorted on a FACSAria III to over 95% purity. Libraries were constructed by the immunoSEQ multiplex PCR assay. This is the immuneACCESS table as TCRdb keeps it, with only in-frame sequences that have V and J called. A part of the clones is gone; compared with another copy, unresolved V genes explain less than half, and the rest is unexplained. Counted in this sample were some 30,000 clones; approximately 82% of them appeared once. Approximately 1.7% of the sample is taken by the ten largest. Material: memory CD4+ T cells from blood. The cell subset or site label, read with the paper, signifies: total memory CD4 T cells sorted directly ex vivo, unstimulated. The receptor source for this set is a human donor in good health.

V gene TRBV11-2 combines with J gene TRBJ2-7; the D gene is possibly TRBD1 (5 bases). Trimming shortened V by 0 bases and J by 3 bases, and 12 bases separated the two germline ends. Germline lookup yields CDR1 SGHAT and CDR2 FQNNGV. CDR3 length equals 15 residues. The CDR3: CASSLDGADLYEQYF. The CDR3 DNA reads as TGTGCCAGCAGCTTAGATGGGGCAGACCTCTACGAGCAGTACTTC.

The gene calls are TRBV28 and TRBJ1-5; D remains ambiguous. This CDR3 comprises 12 residues. Germline V gene sequence: CDR1 MDHEN, CDR2 SYDVKM. V shed 0 bases and J shed 6 bases, with 3 bases lying between them. The CDR3 loop reads CASSLWGQPQHF. The CDR3 coding sequence is TGTGCCAGCAGTTTATGGGGTCAGCCCCAGCATTTT.

This rearrangement joins TRBV28 to TRBJ2-7; 8 bases are a match to TRBD2. V shed 6 bases and J 1 base; nucleotides not matched to a gene: 8. The CDR3 runs 15 residues. CDR1 and CDR2 from the germline V gene are MDHEN and SYDVKM. In DNA form, the CDR3 reads TGTGCCAGCAGCGAACCGGGACTAGGTTCCTACGAGCAGTACTTC. It specifies CASSEPGLGSYEQYF.

This rearrangement joins TRBV6-5 to TRBJ1-5, with 10 bases fitting TRBD1. V lost 5 bases, J lost 5 bases, and 6 bases stayed unmatched. This CDR3 has 15 residues. Germline CDR1 MNHEY, CDR2 SVGAGI. Written as DNA, the CDR3 is TGTGCCAGCAGTACTCGGGGGACAGGGGATCAGCCCCAGCATTTT. Translated: CASSTRGTGDQPQHF.

Only one count was recorded for this clone. The chain joins TRBV29-1 to TRBJ2-7; 14 bases are a match to TRBD2. V gave up 3 bases and J gave up 4 bases; unmatched junction bases: 2. The CDR3 loop spans 14 amino acids. CDR1 and CDR2 (germline): SQVTM, ANQGSEA. The CDR3 DNA sequence: TGCAGCGTTGATGGGACTAGCGGGAGTTACGAGCAGTACTTC. Protein sequence: CSVDGTSGSYEQYF.

The V and J genes are TRBV5-3 and TRBJ2-7; 8 bases fit TRBD1. TRBV5-3 counts as an open reading frame of uncertain function. This CDR3 has 13 residues. Unmatched junction bases numbered 5, after V lost 1 base and J lost 8 bases. CDR3 region: CARSLRQGAQQYF. The CDR3 bases are TGTGCCAGAAGCTTGAGGCAGGGGGCGCAGCAGTACTTC.